Presented here are 14 T cell receptor beta chains from one specimen sequenced in a study of blood T cell repertoires in COVID-19 (TCRdb year 2020). Library preparation employed the immunoSEQ multiplex PCR assay. TCRdb took this table from immuneACCESS and kept in-frame rearrangements with V and J called. Such tables lack part of the clones; where checked against another copy, unresolved V genes explain under half of the gap, and the rest is unexplained. In all, the sample holds approximately 300,000 clones, and roughly 90% of those were seen once. The biggest ten clones account for 4% of the sample. Sequencing was carried out using peripheral blood. The receptors shown here come from a woman in her forties or fifties with active or convalescent COVID-19.

The chain employs TRBV18 and TRBJ1-1; D ambiguous. V was cut by 5 bases and J by 3 bases, with 13 bases left in between. In germline, CDR1 is KGHSH, CDR2 LQKENI. The CDR3 is 14 amino acids. The CDR3 sequence: CASSTTDKDTEAFF. CDR3 DNA sequence: TGTGCCAGCTCAACCACCGACAAGGACACTGAAGCTTTCTTT.

V usage is TRBV7-8 and J usage is TRBJ1-1; weak D call: TRBD1 (6 bases). Trimming cost V 1 base and J 1 base, with 13 bases left between them. The CDR3 loop spans 16 amino acids. Germline assignment: CDR1 SGHVS and CDR2 FQNEAQ. Here the CDR3 DNA reads TGTGCCAGCAGCTTAGATCTTTCAGGGGAGAACACTGAAGCTTTCTTT. Protein sequence: CASSLDLSGENTEAFF.

The J gene is TRBJ1-1, the V gene TRBV30, with 10 nucleotides matching TRBD1. V was clipped by 1 base and J by 5 bases; unmatched bases: 7. The CDR3 covers 15 residues. CDR1 and CDR2 from the germline V gene are GTSNPN and SVGIG (reference sequence). CDR3 amino acids: CAWSAWDRGRTEAFF. CDR3 sequence (DNA): TGTGCCTGGAGTGCTTGGGACAGGGGTAGGACTGAAGCTTTCTTT.

This clone was counted a few times. The J gene is TRBJ1-6, the V gene TRBV7-8; TRBD1 is a possible D gene (6 bases). The CDR3 is made up of 15 amino acids. Germline CDR1 SGHVS, CDR2 FQNEAQ. V lost 2 bases to trimming and J lost 7 bases, with 12 bases between them. In DNA form, the CDR3 reads TGTGCCAGCAGCTTAATAGGGAGGGGGAATTCACCCCTCCACTTT. Translated: CASSLIGRGNSPLHF.

The V call is TRBV6-5, the J call TRBJ1-2; 12 bases map to TRBD1. After removal of 5 bases from V and 4 bases from J, the junction contained 5 bases not matched to a gene. Germline assignment: CDR1 MNHEY and CDR2 SVGAGI. The CDR3 loop spans 15 amino acids. CDR3 nucleotide sequence: TGTGCCAGCAGTATGGGGACAGGGGGCATCTATGGCTACACCTTC. The encoded protein is CASSMGTGGIYGYTF.

The chain carries TRBV9 and TRBJ1-2; 7 bases are shared with TRBD1. Germline assignment: CDR1 SGDLS and CDR2 YYNGEE. The CDR3 is 15 residues long. After removal of 0 bases from V and 3 bases from J, the junction contained 5 bases not matched to a gene. The CDR3: CASSVDGTGDYGYTF. The CDR3 DNA follows: TGTGCCAGCAGCGTAGACGGAACAGGGGACTATGGCTACACCTTC.

The V call is TRBV18, the J call TRBJ2-2; TRBD1 aligns across 7 bases. Looked up from germline, CDR1 is KGHSH and CDR2 is LQKENI. The CDR3 contains 17 residues. V was pared by 4 bases and J by 0 bases, with 8 bases of the junction left unmatched. CDR3 DNA sequence: TGTGCCAGCTCACGCGAAAACAGGGGCCCGAACACCGGGGAGCTGTTTTTT. Translation gives CASSRENRGPNTGELFF.

This sequence joins TRBV5-6 and TRBJ2-2, with unresolved D. The ends were cut back, 6 bases at V and 1 base at J, with 7 bases in the middle. The length of the CDR3 is 13 residues. Germline CDR1 is SGHDT and CDR2 is YYEEEE. The CDR3 DNA follows: TGTGCCAGCACCTTCTTGAACACCGGGGAGCTGTTTTTT. This encodes CASTFLNTGELFF. The full variable domain, in which reference TRBV5-6 and TRBJ2-2 provide the parts outside the CDR3, is DAGVTQSPTHLIKTRGQQVTLRCSPKSGHDTVSWYQQALGQGPQFIFQYYEEEERQRGNFPDRFSGHQFPNYSSELNVNALLLGDSALYLCASTFLNTGELFFGEGSRLTVL.

In this sample, this clone turned up once. This chain connects TRBV19 to TRBJ2-2, with a possible D match to TRBD1 (6 bases). Germline CDR1 and CDR2: LNHDA and SQIVND (reference sequence). The CDR3 covers 16 residues. The V end lost 5 bases, the J end lost 6 bases, and 19 bases lay between the germline ends. The DNA of the CDR3 is TGTGCCAGTAGTCCAATGTCTTCAGGGGTACCCGGGGAGCTGTTTTTT. Translating gives CASSPMSSGVPGELFF.

The chain is built from TRBV5-1 and TRBJ1-5, with 7 bases aligning to TRBD1. The length of the CDR3 is 15 residues. Germline values: CDR1 SGHRS, CDR2 YFSETQ. With 1 base clipped from V and 0 bases from J, the junction kept 1 base outside the gene matches. CDR3 sequence reads: CASSLTGDSNQPQHF. The CDR3 DNA sequence: TGCGCCAGCAGCTTGACAGGGGATAGCAATCAGCCCCAGCATTTT.

This chain links TRBV7-2 with TRBJ2-3, with TRBD2 matching over 8 bases. The CDR3 is made up of 17 amino acids. V dropped 5 bases and J dropped 2; count of bases not matched to a gene: 12. Germline lookup yields CDR1 SGHTA and CDR2 FQGNSA. CDR3 sequence: CASSPRGAGGYTDTQYF. The CDR3 DNA sequence: TGTGCCAGCAGCCCAAGGGGTGCGGGAGGATACACAGATACGCAGTATTTT.

J is TRBJ1-1 and V is TRBV27; possible D gene TRBD1, 5 bases. CDR3 length: 13 amino acids. Germline values: CDR1 MNHEY, CDR2 SMNVEV (reference sequence). Trimming took off 4 bases at V and 2 bases at J, with 8 bases between the two ends. Written as DNA, the CDR3 is TGTGCCAGCAGTTCTCAGGGAAACACTGAAGCTTTCTTT. This gives the protein CASSSQGNTEAFF.

The chain combines TRBV5-4 with TRBJ2-7, with 7 bases aligning to TRBD1. This CDR3 spans 16 amino acids. Trimming removed 0 bases from V and 3 bases from J; junction bases left unmatched: 9. Germline loops: CDR1 SGHNT, CDR2 YYREEE (reference sequence). The CDR3 DNA is TGTGCCAGCAGCTTGGGACAGGGCCGAGGGTTCTACGAGCAGTACTTC. Translating gives CASSLGQGRGFYEQYF. Combining the CDR3 with reference TRBV5-4 and TRBJ2-7 gives the whole variable domain ETGVTQSPTHLIKTRGQQVTLRCSSQSGHNTVSWYQQALGQGPQFIFQYYREEENGRGNFPPRFSGLQFPNYSSELNVNALELDDSALYLCASSLGQGRGFYEQYFGPGTRLTVT.

The chain carries TRBV21-1 and TRBJ1-5; the table's D call TRBD1 went unverified against the DNA. TRBV21-1 has pseudogene status. This CDR3 contains 16 residues. CDR3 protein: CASSYRDRNSNQPQHF. CDR3 nucleotides: TGTGCCAGCAGCTACCGGGACAGAAATAGCAATCAGCCCCAGCATTTT.